This entry is about one T cell receptor beta chain. Sequenced by immunoSEQ multiplex PCR; TCRdb stores in-frame clones only, minus some. This sample has 110,000 to 150,000 clones, with over 75% found just once. The record originates from a study of blood T cell repertoires in COVID-19. Study as a whole: Sites across the United States, Italy and Spain contributed samples from acute and convalescent COVID-19. The cDNA or gDNA used as material had been derived from T cells, B-cell-depleted T cells, or PBMCs.

Sequenced sample: peripheral blood. This TCR came from a middle-aged man with acute or convalescent COVID-19.

This CDR3 reads CSAGGDYGYTF. CDR3 coding DNA: TGCAGTGCAGGGGGAGATTATGGCTACACCTTC. This chain connects TRBV20-1 to TRBJ1-2; D possibly corresponds to TRBD1 (6 bases). The germline gives CDR1 DFQATT, CDR2 SNEGSKA (reference sequence). Trimming shortened V by 6 bases and J by 5 bases, and 10 bases separated the two germline ends. The CDR3 is 11 amino acids.